The clone carrying this T cell receptor (beta chain) was detected only a few times. Antigen: not known. The sample is drawn from a study of early stage breast cancer tumors. Study results and limitations: Tumors had roughly 2.4-fold higher T cell density and higher clonality than adjacent normal breast tissue. Blood repertoires resembled normal breast more than tumor.

CDR1 and CDR2 from the germline V gene are SEHNR and FQNEAQ (reference sequence). This CDR3 has 11 residues. Deletions cut 6 bases from V and 8 bases from J, with 10 bases between. TCRdb's table, derived via immunoSEQ multiplex PCR, lists solely in-frame clones and lacks some. The repertoire has 1,500 to 2,500 clones, roughly 71% of them found once; the top ten carry roughly 9.8%. Normal breast often needed roughly 100-310 mg of tissue for enough DNA. This receptor was taken from a person aged 40 to 49 with breast cancer. Material for sequencing was normal breast tissue next to the tumor. This chain links TRBV7-9 with TRBJ2-5, with D unresolved. The CDR3 reads CASSPINTQYF. The DNA for the CDR3 is TGTGCCAGCAGTCCCATTAATACCCAGTACTTC.